The 2 T cell receptor beta chains given below trace back to one sample, sequenced in a study of T cells of healthy individuals. TCRdb used MiXCR to reprocess the 5' RACE reads, holding one entry per CDR3 protein. The repertoire consists of 50,000 to 55,000 distinct CDR3 sequences, with roughly 14% occurring once and the leading ten covering roughly 16%. These TCRs come from a human donor in good health.

This clonotype has only a few counts. The rearrangement uses TRBV28 and TRBJ2-7; D remains unclear. This CDR3 is 13 amino acids long. Trimming removed 6 bases from V and 4 bases from J, with 13 bases in between. Per the germline V gene, CDR1 is MDHEN and CDR2 is SYDVKM. CDR3 bases: TGTGCCAGCAGGGGCGGTGAAGGATACGAGCAGTACTTC. As protein: CASRGGEGYEQYF.

This clonotype was picked up a small number of times. V gene TRBV9 combines with J gene TRBJ2-1, with TRBD2 identical over 10 bases. V shed 4 bases and J 3 bases; nucleotides not matched to a gene: 4. The germline V gene has CDR1 SGDLS and CDR2 YYNGEE. There are 15 residues in the CDR3. CDR3 in amino acids: CASSPAGGLYNEQFF. The DNA for the CDR3 is TGTGCCAGCAGCCCAGCGGGGGGGCTCTACAATGAGCAGTTCTTC.